A selection of T cell receptor beta chains follows, all from one sample in a study of blood T cell repertoires in COVID-19. Some clones are missing from TCRdb's copy, which holds only in-frame ones; the method was immunoSEQ multiplex PCR. The sample lists tens of thousands of clones, approximately 80% occurring once. Sequences were obtained from peripheral blood. The source of these receptors is a man aged 25 to 45 with COVID-19, enrolled during active disease. Both conserved end residues are part of each CDR3. The order of the fields is clone size, J gene, V gene, CDR3 length, D gene, CDR3 DNA, CDR3 protein. A D gene is named only where the DNA matches it firmly. A row's size may be missing; if present it is once, few, many or a size class.

abundance: -; j_gene: TRBJ2-5; v_gene: TRBV19; len: 18; d_gene: TRBD2; CDR3nt: TGTGCCAGTACCCCTAGGGCGGGACTAGCGGGAGGATGGGAGACCCAGTACTTC; CDR3aa: CASTPRAGLAGGWETQYF
abundance: -; j_gene: TRBJ2-1; v_gene: TRBV9; len: 15; d_gene: -; CDR3nt: TGTGCCAGCAGCGTAGCGGGCGGGGATTACAATGAGCAGTTCTTC; CDR3aa: CASSVAGGDYNEQFF
abundance: -; j_gene: TRBJ2-5; v_gene: TRBV12-3/TRBV12-4; len: 13; d_gene: -; CDR3nt: TGTGCCAACCAGAGGGGACTCGGGGAGACCCAGTACTTC; CDR3aa: CANQRGLGETQYF
abundance: -; j_gene: TRBJ1-3; v_gene: TRBV7-6; len: 19; d_gene: -; CDR3nt: TGTGCCAGCAGCCTAGAGGGTTCTAATGGGCAGGGGACTGGAAACACCATATATTTT; CDR3aa: CASSLEGSNGQGTGNTIYF
abundance: -; j_gene: TRBJ2-1; v_gene: TRBV28; len: 14; d_gene: -; CDR3nt: TGTGCCAGCAGCCCACTAGAGACCGGAGATGAGCAGTTCTTC; CDR3aa: CASSPLETGDEQFF
abundance: -; j_gene: TRBJ1-4; v_gene: TRBV2; len: 13; d_gene: -; CDR3nt: TGTGCCAGTGGGAGAGGGGGAAATGAAAAACTGTTTTTT; CDR3aa: CASGRGGNEKLFF
abundance: -; j_gene: TRBJ1-5; v_gene: TRBV5-6; len: 15; d_gene: -; CDR3nt: TGTGCCAGCAGCTTCGGAGGGTCGGGGGGTCAGCCCCAGCATTTT; CDR3aa: CASSFGGSGGQPQHF
abundance: -; j_gene: TRBJ2-5; v_gene: TRBV29-1; len: 14; d_gene: TRBD1; CDR3nt: TGCAGCGTGACAGGGTTAGATTCTTGGGAGACCCAGTACTTC; CDR3aa: CSVTGLDSWETQYF
abundance: -; j_gene: TRBJ2-1; v_gene: TRBV28; len: 11; d_gene: -; CDR3nt: TGTGCCAGCAGACAGGAGGGAAGGCAGTTCTTC; CDR3aa: CASRQEGRQFF
abundance: -; j_gene: TRBJ2-7; v_gene: TRBV7-7; len: 15; d_gene: -; CDR3nt: TGTGCTAGCAGCTTAGGAGGTAGCGACTCCTACGAGCAGTACTTC; CDR3aa: CASSLGGSDSYEQYF
abundance: few; j_gene: TRBJ1-3; v_gene: TRBV5-1; len: 15; d_gene: -; CDR3nt: TGCGCCAGCAGCTTGGGGGAGACTGAAGGAAACACCATATATTTT; CDR3aa: CASSLGETEGNTIYF